This TCR beta chain stems from a study of blood T cells in healthy people across ages. Together with a sample-barcoded 5' primer, a J-beta primer mix was included in a second PCR lasting roughly 6 to 12 cycles. TCRdb re-called the 5' RACE reads through MiXCR, storing one row per CDR3 protein. The table records 1.5 million or so distinct CDR3 sequences, approximately 39% of them present only once. V dropped 7 bases and J dropped 4 bases, with 14 bases sitting between them. CDR3 size: 13 residues. Germline V gene sequence: CDR1 LGHDT, CDR2 YNNKEL (reference sequence). The origin of this receptor is a woman aged 18-35 years in good health. The sample taken for sequencing was blood. The chain links TRBV3-1 to TRBJ2-7, with a tentative D call TRBD1 (6 bases). CDR3 nucleotide sequence: TGTGCCAGCACCCTAACAGGGTGGTACGAGCAGTACTTC. Encoded protein: CASTLTGWYEQYF.